The entry that follows covers one TCR beta chain sequence. Its specificity is not known. One heparinised blood draw averaging around 120 mL was given by each donor. Sorting with CD45RO/CCR7/CD25/CD127/CD95/CD27 yielded naive, central memory, regulatory and stem-like memory CD4+ cells. Sorted populations were all over 95% pure. Reverse transcription of all isolated RNA meant that expressed TCRB transcripts were sequenced. The repertoire was sequenced with immunoSEQ multiplex PCR; TCRdb's copy has only in-frame clones and lacks some. This sample has over 150,000 clones, with around 10% found just once. The sample comes from a study of beta chain features in type 1 diabetes. Study observations and caveats: Across all four CD4+ subsets, people with type 1 diabetes showed modestly shorter TCRB CDR3s. At VDJ recombination sites, type 1 diabetes patients had fewer insertions and more deleted nucleotides.

This CDR3 region has 17 residues. The germline V and J ends were trimmed by 2 bases and 0 bases, with 14 bases remaining between them. Germline V gives CDR1 KGHSY, CDR2 FQNENV. The V and J genes are TRBV16 and TRBJ1-3; D not certain. This TCR derives from a man aged 25 to 40 with type 1 diabetes. Input material: central memory CD4+ T cells from blood. In nucleotides, the CDR3 is TGTGCCAGCAGCCAACAGGTCACGTCCATCTCTGGAAACACCATATATTTT. It is translated as CASSQQVTSISGNTIYF. The full variable domain, its missing parts supplied by reference TRBV16 and TRBJ1-3, is GEEVAQTPKHLVRGEGQKAKLYCAPIKGHSYVFWYQQVLKNEFKFLISFQNENVFDETGMPKERFSAKCLPNSPCSLEIQATKLEDSAVYFCASSQQVTSISGNTIYFGEGSWLTVV.